This TCR beta chain was identified during a study of blood T cell repertoires in COVID-19. There are 13 residues in the CDR3. Trimming left V 6 bases short and J 7 bases short, with 16 bases between. Per germline, CDR1 SNHLY and CDR2 FYNNEI. Sequenced by immunoSEQ multiplex PCR; TCRdb stores in-frame clones only, minus some. The data contain hundreds of thousands of clones, about 90% of them seen just once; the ten biggest clones take up just under 3%. The J gene is TRBJ2-7, the V gene TRBV2, with D tentatively TRBD1 (6 bases). The sequenced material came from PBMCs or T cells enriched from blood (not recorded which). This TCR was sampled from a woman aged 25-40 years who had recovered from COVID-19. The CDR3 region is CASSPDRTLEQYF. The CDR3, as DNA: TGTGCCAGCAGCCCTGACAGGACCCTGGAGCAGTACTTC.